The sequence of this T cell receptor beta chain was determined in a study of shared clonotypes between healthy human individuals. Findings and limits, study-wide: The donor pool, a small one, limited the genetic and exposure-history diversity represented.

This clone has only one observation. Its specificity is unknown. It was at deep level that the assay was run. DNA from unsorted PBMC was sequenced on ten immunoSEQ deep assay plates. Clones were read by immunoSEQ multiplex PCR, and TCRdb kept only the in-frame ones, dropping some. The repertoire holds roughly 490,000 clones, with roughly four fifths as singletons. Every donor, a Caucasian adult, lived in Nashville, Tennessee. Germline lookup yields CDR1 SGHRS and CDR2 YFSETQ. Trimming took 4 bases from V and 3 from J; bases not matched to a gene: 8. The CDR3 totals 15 residues. This sequence was found in a woman aged 40 to 50 in good health. Some clones in this sample may be carry-over from other donors' samples. The chain employs TRBV5-1 and TRBJ2-7; 9 bases align to TRBD1. The sample consisted of PBMCs. The CDR3 is CASSAGQGKHYEQYF. The CDR3 DNA reads as TGCGCCAGCAGCGCGGGACAGGGAAAGCACTACGAGCAGTACTTC.